This T cell receptor beta chain originates from a study of blood T cell repertoires in COVID-19. Study details: The United States, Italy and Spain provided the acute and convalescent COVID-19 samples. From T cells, B-cell-depleted T cells, or PBMCs came the material, which was cDNA or gDNA.

This CDR3 comprises 16 residues. Germline lookup yields CDR1 ENHRY and CDR2 SYGVKD. The V gene end was trimmed by 3 bases and the J gene end by 7 bases; junction bases not matched to a gene: 11. Sequencing used immunoSEQ multiplex PCR; TCRdb keeps in-frame clones, though not all of them. Among under 200,000 clones listed, roughly nine tenths were seen once. The sequence came from a man aged 65 to 79 with acute or convalescent COVID-19. The gene calls are TRBV10-3 and TRBJ2-1, with TRBD1 matching over 8 bases. The sample consisted of peripheral blood. The CDR3 sequence is CAISETPGQGTNEQFF. CDR3 DNA sequence: TGTGCCATCAGTGAAACCCCCGGACAGGGAACGAATGAGCAGTTCTTC.